This entry is about one T cell receptor (beta chain). Its antigen is still unknown. This sample stems from a study of cytomegalovirus exposure and HLA in healthy donors. Whole-study context: The same platform used for the roughly 650 first-cohort repertoires was also used for the roughly 120 validation repertoires, as a later analysis reported.

Study results and limitations: The finding came from a later analysis; first-cohort TCR clusters tended to co-occur in the 95 to 150 validation repertoires. The dataset shows that most TCR sequences were rare, while some public TCRs occurred in many donors. Overall, roughly 160 TCR beta chains were annotated as cytomegalovirus-associated.

Profiled with immunoSEQ multiplex PCR; TCRdb holds only in-frame clones, not every one. The sample shows around 350,000 clones, 75% to 90% of them seen only once. Germline V lookup: CDR1 MNHEY, CDR2 SVGAGI. V was shortened by 6 bases and J by 3 bases, with 17 bases between the two germline ends. CDR3 length: 15 amino acids. This clonotype was sampled from a woman between 18 and 29 years old in good health and CMV-seronegative. The sequenced material came from PBMCs. The J gene is TRBJ1-2, the V gene TRBV6-5; D possibly corresponds to TRBD1 (5 bases). In DNA form, the CDR3 reads TGTGCCAGCAGCCCTAGGCAGGGATTATACTATGGCTACACCTTC. This sequence encodes CASSPRQGLYYGYTF.